Presented here are 32 T cell receptor beta chains from one specimen sequenced in a study of cytomegalovirus exposure and HLA in healthy donors. This table comes from immunoSEQ multiplex PCR, and its TCRdb copy is limited to in-frame clones, with some not included. The data hold 150,000 to 250,000 clones, with roughly 81% observed a single time. Sequenced: PBMCs. The receptor source for this set is a woman between 25 and 40 years old in good health and CMV-seronegative.

This chain connects TRBV7-2 to TRBJ1-1; 9 nucleotides agree with TRBD1. Germline CDR1 and CDR2: SGHTA and FQGNSA. The length of the CDR3 is 15 residues. Losses at the gene ends were 4 bases for V and 0 bases for J; bases not matched to a gene: 3. The CDR3 region is CASSSTGGVNTEAFF. CDR3 DNA: TGTGCCAGCAGCTCAACAGGGGGCGTGAACACTGAAGCTTTCTTT.

In its sample, this clone was seen a few times. V is TRBV15 and J is TRBJ1-5; TRBD1 might be the D (5 bases). CDR1 and CDR2 from the germline V gene are LNHNV and YYDKDF (reference sequence). CDR3 length: 14 residues. V was trimmed by 1 base and J by 4 bases, leaving 8 bases between them. In DNA form, the CDR3 reads TGTGCCACCAGCAGAGCAGGGCAGAATCAGCCCCAGCATTTT. It translates to CATSRAGQNQPQHF.

The chain uses TRBV9 and TRBJ2-7; 9 bases align to TRBD1. This CDR3 spans 16 amino acids. Germline assignment: CDR1 SGDLS and CDR2 YYNGEE. V lost 0 bases, J lost 2 bases, and 6 bases stayed unmatched. CDR3 residues: CASSVDGTGSTYEQYF. The CDR3 DNA sequence: TGTGCCAGCAGCGTAGATGGGACAGGGTCCACCTACGAGCAGTACTTC.

This clone was recorded a few times. The chain is built from TRBV30 and TRBJ2-7; possibly TRBD1 for D (6 bases). This CDR3 contains 15 residues. V was clipped by 0 bases and J by 2 bases, with 14 bases between them. Germline-derived CDR1 and CDR2 are GTSNPN and SVGIG (reference sequence). The CDR3 nucleotides read TGTGCCTGGAGTGTTGGACACAGGGTTACCTACGAGCAGTACTTC. As protein: CAWSVGHRVTYEQYF.

V and J are TRBV27 and TRBJ1-1; D is undetermined. The CDR3 has 14 residues. Germline CDR1 is MNHEY and CDR2 is SMNVEV (reference sequence). V dropped 6 bases and J dropped 3 bases, with 14 bases sitting between them. The CDR3, as DNA: TGTGCCAGCAGAGAAGACTTTTCTGACACTGAAGCTTTCTTT. Translating gives CASREDFSDTEAFF.

The CDR3, as DNA: TGTGCCAGCAGCTTAACGACTAGCGGGGTGAATGAGCAGTTCTTC. This encodes CASSLTTSGVNEQFF. The genes are TRBV11-2 and TRBJ2-1; TRBD2 agrees at 11 bases. The CDR3 is made up of 15 amino acids. Germline CDR1 SGHAT, CDR2 FQNNGV. The V and J ends lost 2 bases and 7 bases, in that order; junction bases with no gene match: 4.

V usage is TRBV19 and J usage is TRBJ1-2; 7 bases map to TRBD1. There are 14 residues in the CDR3. V shed 8 bases and J 3 bases; nucleotides not matched to a gene: 9. In germline, CDR1 is LNHDA, CDR2 SQIVND (reference sequence). CDR3 sequence reads: CASGSQGGYYGYTF. In DNA form, the CDR3 reads TGTGCCAGTGGATCCCAGGGGGGCTACTATGGCTACACCTTC.

This clone occurred once. The J gene is TRBJ2-7, the V gene TRBV29-1; D is unclear. Per the germline V gene, CDR1 is SQVTM and CDR2 is ANQGSEA. This CDR3 comprises 13 residues. With 6 bases removed from V and 5 bases from J, the gap between germline ends came to 17 bases. The CDR3 DNA sequence: TGCAGCGTCCTCTCCCCCCGAGGTGACGAGCAGTACTTC. It yields the protein CSVLSPRGDEQYF.

This rearrangement joins TRBV9 to TRBJ2-1, with 7 bases aligning to TRBD2. This CDR3 contains 18 residues. Trimming at V came to 0 bases and at J to 2 bases, leaving 11 bases not matched to a gene. Germline V gene lookup returns CDR1 SGDLS and CDR2 YYNGEE. CDR3 bases: TGTGCCAGCAGCGTAGCTACGGGGGGTAAGACGCCCTACAATGAGCAGTTCTTC. Protein: CASSVATGGKTPYNEQFF. Full variable domain (rest looked up from reference TRBV9 and TRBJ2-1): DSGVTQTPKHLITATGQRVTLRCSPRSGDLSVYWYQQSLDQGLQFLIQYYNGEERAKGNILERFSAQQFPDLHSELNLSSLELGDSALYFCASSVATGGKTPYNEQFFGPGTRLTVL.

The table lists this clone with a count of one. The gene calls are TRBV4-1 and TRBJ1-5; D may be TRBD1 (6 bases). Trimming left V 0 bases short and J 7 bases short, with 22 bases between. CDR3 size: 18 residues. Germline loops: CDR1 MGHRA, CDR2 YSYEKL. The CDR3 is CASSQDGNRVRAWQPQHF. In DNA form, the CDR3 reads TGCGCCAGCAGCCAAGACGGGAACAGGGTCCGGGCGTGGCAGCCCCAGCATTTT.

Regarding this clone: Because the CDR3 is missing its conserved closing phenylalanine or tryptophan, this is likely a read error. No DNA is shown, since the ends of the CDR3 on it are uncertain; the CDR3 is the one TCRdb lists. The chain joins TRBV28 to TRBJ2-7; the table's TRBD2 call for D was not verified on the DNA. The CDR3 length equals 13 residues, ends included. Germline V CDR1 and CDR2: MDHEN, SYDVKM. CDR3 residues: CASSLSKAEDFKI.

The chain employs TRBV19 and TRBJ2-7; maybe TRBD2 (6 bases). The V gene lost 5 bases and the J gene lost 2 bases, with 10 bases spanning the gap. Germline V CDR1 and CDR2: LNHDA, SQIVND (reference sequence). The length of the CDR3 is 13 residues. The DNA for the CDR3 is TGTGCCAGTAGTGCCGGGGGTACCTACGAGCAGTACTTC. The encoded protein is CASSAGGTYEQYF.

This clone was seen only once. This rearrangement joins TRBV18 to TRBJ2-1; 13 positions match TRBD2. Germline assignment: CDR1 KGHSH and CDR2 LQKENI. The CDR3 is 14 residues long. V gave up 2 bases and J gave up 9 bases; unmatched junction bases: 1. The CDR3 sequence: CASSPTSGRAEQFF. DNA of the CDR3: TGTGCCAGCTCACCAACTAGCGGGAGGGCTGAGCAGTTCTTC. Together with reference TRBV18 and TRBJ2-1, the CDR3 gives the full variable domain: NAGVMQNPRHLVRRRGQEARLRCSPMKGHSHVYWYRQLPEEGLKFMVYLQKENIIDESGMPKERFSAEFPKEGPSILRIQQVVRGDSAAYFCASSPTSGRAEQFFGPGTRLTVL.

CDR3 loop: CASSLDFGQGWTEAFF. The CDR3 DNA follows: TGCGCCAGCAGCTTGGATTTCGGTCAGGGATGGACTGAAGCTTTCTTT. J is TRBJ1-1 and V is TRBV5-1; D might be TRBD1 (5 bases). V was trimmed by 0 bases and J by 5 bases, leaving 17 bases between them. This CDR3 is 16 amino acids long. Germline CDR1 is SGHRS and CDR2 is YFSETQ.

The chain uses TRBV5-1 and TRBJ2-7; 7 nucleotides match TRBD1. Germline V CDR1 and CDR2: SGHRS, YFSETQ. Unmatched junction bases numbered 12, after V lost 4 bases and J lost 2 bases. The CDR3 runs 16 residues. The CDR3 nucleotides read TGCGCCAGCAGCCGCCGGACAGGCTCCCTTGCCTACGAGCAGTACTTC. It encodes CASSRRTGSLAYEQYF.

This sequence joins TRBV5-1 and TRBJ1-6; 9 bases are shared with TRBD1. Germline V gene data show CDR1 as SGHRS and CDR2 as YFSETQ. This CDR3 comprises 14 residues. Losses at the gene ends were 4 bases for V and 8 bases for J; bases not matched to a gene: 4. CDR3: CASSPGQGDSPLHF. DNA for the CDR3: TGCGCCAGCAGCCCGGGACAGGGTGATTCACCCCTCCACTTT.

The chain joins TRBV9 to TRBJ2-2; 11 bases are a match to TRBD2. This CDR3 is built from 17 residues. The junction had 8 bases not matched to a gene; V was cut back by 4 bases and J by 3 bases. The germline V gene encodes CDR1 SGDLS and CDR2 YYNGEE. The CDR3 nucleotides are TGTGCCAGCAGCTCAATAGCGGGGGGGCCGTACACCGGGGAGCTGTTTTTT. Amino acid sequence: CASSSIAGGPYTGELFF.

J is TRBJ2-1 and V is TRBV7-2, with 12 bases that match TRBD2. There are 15 residues in the CDR3. Per the germline V gene, CDR1 is SGHTA and CDR2 is FQGNSA. The V segment lost 4 bases and the J segment 6 bases; nucleotides outside the gene matches: 4. CDR3 nucleotide sequence: TGTGCCAGCAGCTCCCTAGCGGGAGGGAGCAATGAGCAGTTCTTC. Translating it yields CASSSLAGGSNEQFF.

This clone was seen a single time. The chain recombines TRBV19 with TRBJ2-7, with D unclear. V shed 7 bases and J shed 2 bases, with 21 bases lying between them. The CDR3 sequence is 16 residues long. Germline V gene lookup returns CDR1 LNHDA and CDR2 SQIVND (reference sequence). The CDR3 sequence is CASNPSWPSPTYEQYF. The DNA of the CDR3 is TGTGCCAGTAACCCATCGTGGCCTTCCCCGACCTACGAGCAGTACTTC.

This clone was counted once. The chain carries TRBV7-3 and TRBJ2-1; 11 nucleotides match TRBD2. This CDR3 comprises 15 residues. Losses at the gene ends were 1 base for V and 6 bases for J; bases not matched to a gene: 2. Germline CDR1 is SGHTA and CDR2 is FQGTGA. CDR3 loop: CASSLNLAGGNEQFF. As DNA, the CDR3 is TGTGCCAGCAGCTTAAATCTAGCGGGGGGCAATGAGCAGTTCTTC.

J is TRBJ2-7 and V is TRBV21-1; the table's D call, TRBD2, has no DNA check behind it. TRBV21-1 is flagged as a pseudogene. The CDR3 length is 18 residues. CDR3 bases: TGTGCCAGCAGCTCCCAGAGCACAGAGGAGGAGCGAGACTACGAGCAGTACTTC. Amino acids: CASSSQSTEEERDYEQYF.

V and J are TRBV6-5 and TRBJ1-1, with 9 nucleotides matching TRBD1. CDR1 is MNHEY and CDR2 is SVGAGI in the germline V gene. The V segment lost 6 bases and the J segment 10 bases; nucleotides outside the gene matches: 12. This CDR3 contains 14 residues. CDR3 sequence (DNA): TGTGCCAGCAGCAAACAGGGGGCGGGACGTGCAGCTTTCTTT. Translation: CASSKQGAGRAAFF.

Only one count was recorded for this clone. The chain uses TRBV2 and TRBJ1-4, with 10 bases that match TRBD1. J lost 10 bases, V lost 7 bases, and 9 bases had no gene match. Germline V lookup: CDR1 SNHLY, CDR2 FYNNEI. There are 14 residues in the CDR3. DNA for the CDR3: TGTGCCAGCACTGACAGGGGGCGCGGGGTAAAACTGTTTTTT. Residues: CASTDRGRGVKLFF.

The V and J genes are TRBV12-5 and TRBJ2-1; D perhaps matches TRBD2 (6 bases). V was pared by 1 base and J by 9 bases, with 7 bases between. The germline gives CDR1 LGHNT, CDR2 FRNRAP. The CDR3 runs to 12 residues. The DNA for the CDR3 is TGTGCTAGTGGTTTGGGGAGGGGTGAGCAGTTCTTC. Amino acid sequence: CASGLGRGEQFF.

This clone turned up a few times. The chain joins TRBV4-1 to TRBJ1-1, with D perhaps TRBD1 (6 bases). Germline CDR1 and CDR2: MGHRA and YSYEKL. This CDR3 contains 15 residues. V was trimmed by 0 bases and J by 1 base, leaving 9 bases between them. The CDR3 DNA reads TGCGCCAGCAGCCAAGAAGTGACAGGGAACACTGAAGCTTTCTTT. Amino acids: CASSQEVTGNTEAFF.

The chain carries TRBV28 and TRBJ1-2; no clear D. CDR3 length: 12 amino acids. V lost 11 bases and J lost 5, with 15 bases in between. Germline V gene sequence: CDR1 MDHEN, CDR2 SYDVKM. The CDR3: CALESATYGYTF. CDR3 in DNA: TGTGCCCTAGAGTCGGCAACATATGGCTACACCTTC.

V usage is TRBV7-7 and J usage is TRBJ2-5, with 16 bases identical to TRBD2. The CDR3 totals 16 residues. After removal of 5 bases from V and 2 bases from J, the junction contained 2 bases not matched to a gene. In germline, CDR1 is SSHAT, CDR2 FNYEAQ (reference sequence). The CDR3 region is CASSLGLAGGQETQYF. The CDR3 coding sequence is TGTGCCAGCAGCCTGGGACTAGCGGGGGGGCAAGAGACCCAGTACTTC.

V gene TRBV30 combines with J gene TRBJ1-5; possibly TRBD1 for D (5 bases). Germline V gene sequence: CDR1 GTSNPN, CDR2 SVGIG (reference sequence). The V end was cut by 3 bases, the J end by 0 bases, with 12 bases between. This CDR3 region has 15 residues. CDR3 protein: CAWSLGAHSNQPQHF. The CDR3 nucleotides are TGTGCCTGGAGCCTTGGGGCACATAGCAATCAGCCCCAGCATTTT.

This clone was picked up one time. The chain combines TRBV4-1 with TRBJ1-1; 9 nucleotides align to TRBD1. Germline V lookup: CDR1 MGHRA, CDR2 YSYEKL. Losses at the gene ends were 2 bases for V and 5 bases for J; bases not matched to a gene: 6. CDR3 length: 15 residues. The CDR3 region has the DNA TGCGCCAGCAGCCAATATGAGACAGGGGGGACTGAAGCTTTCTTT. It is translated as CASSQYETGGTEAFF.

A single count supports this clone. J is TRBJ2-3 and V is TRBV5-1; the match to TRBD1 covers 8 bases. V dropped 3 bases and J dropped 4; count of bases not matched to a gene: 7. The CDR3 covers 15 residues. Germline assignment: CDR1 SGHRS and CDR2 YFSETQ. The CDR3 nucleotides read TGCGCCAGCAGCTCAGGACAGGGTTTCGCAGATACGCAGTATTTT. This translates into CASSSGQGFADTQYF.

The chain employs TRBV2 and TRBJ2-7; D possibly corresponds to TRBD2 (6 bases). The germline V gene encodes CDR1 SNHLY and CDR2 FYNNEI. V was cut by 0 bases and J by 2 bases, with 8 bases left in between. The CDR3 has 14 residues. The CDR3 loop reads CASSEARRAYEQYF. DNA of the CDR3: TGTGCCAGCAGTGAAGCGCGGAGGGCCTACGAGCAGTACTTC.

The rearrangement uses TRBV5-1 and TRBJ1-4; D gene unclear. Trimming took 4 bases from V and 0 from J, leaving 10 bases between them. The CDR3 has 15 amino acids. Germline CDR1 SGHRS, CDR2 YFSETQ. The CDR3 DNA reads as TGCGCCAGCAGCCCGTCACACCCAACTAATGAAAAACTGTTTTTT. It yields the protein CASSPSHPTNEKLFF.